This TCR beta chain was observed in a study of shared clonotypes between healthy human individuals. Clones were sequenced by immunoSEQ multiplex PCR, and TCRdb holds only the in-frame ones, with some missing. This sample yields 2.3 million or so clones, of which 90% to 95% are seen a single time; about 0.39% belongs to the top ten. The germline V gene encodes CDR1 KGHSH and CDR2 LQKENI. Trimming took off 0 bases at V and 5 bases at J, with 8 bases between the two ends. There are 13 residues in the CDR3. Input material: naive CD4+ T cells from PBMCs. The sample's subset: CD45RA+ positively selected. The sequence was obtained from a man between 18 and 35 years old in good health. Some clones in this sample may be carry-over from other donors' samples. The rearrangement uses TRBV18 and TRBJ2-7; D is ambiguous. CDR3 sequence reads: CASSPPVVDEQYF. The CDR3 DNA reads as TGTGCCAGCTCACCACCGGTCGTGGACGAGCAGTACTTC. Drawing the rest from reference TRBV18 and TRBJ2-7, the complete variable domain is NAGVMQNPRHLVRRRGQEARLRCSPMKGHSHVYWYRQLPEEGLKFMVYLQKENIIDESGMPKERFSAEFPKEGPSILRIQQVVRGDSAAYFCASSPPVVDEQYFGPGTRLTVT.